A selection of T cell receptor beta chains follows, all from one sample in a study of blood T cell repertoires in COVID-19. Method: immunoSEQ multiplex PCR; TCRdb's copy keeps in-frame clones and lacks some. The sample lists about 270,000 clones; about nine tenths were seen once. The source material was PBMCs or T cells enriched from blood (not recorded which). The receptors here all came from a man between 18 and 29 years old who had recovered from COVID-19. Both conserved end residues are part of each CDR3. Each record gives: V gene, D gene, clone size, CDR3 length, J gene, CDR3 DNA, CDR3 protein. A D gene is named only where the DNA matches it firmly. Size tells how often a clone was seen (once, few, many) or the class of an expanded clone, and some rows leave it out.

TRBV2	-	few	14	TRBJ1-6	TGTGCCAGCATCGAGGAGACGGGGAATTCACCCCTCCACTTT	CASIEETGNSPLHF
TRBV12-3/TRBV12-4	-	-	12	TRBJ1-1	TGTGCCAGCAGTCCCGGGGGTACTGAAGCTTTCTTT	CASSPGGTEAFF
TRBV5-6	-	-	15	TRBJ1-6	TGTGCCAGCACCATTGGGAGCTCCTATAATTCACCCCTCCACTTT	CASTIGSSYNSPLHF
TRBV3-1/TRBV3-2	-	-	15	TRBJ1-2	TGTGCCAGCAGCTCACGACCTCAGGGAGGGGGTGGCTACACCTTC	CASSSRPQGGGGYTF
TRBV6-5	TRBD1	-	14	TRBJ1-1	TGTGCCAGCACCCCCCTGGACAGGGTCACTGAAGCTTTCTTT	CASTPLDRVTEAFF
TRBV2	TRBD1	-	16	TRBJ1-4	TGTGCCAGCAGTATATTACAGGGGGCGCCTAATGAAAAACTGTTTTTT	CASSILQGAPNEKLFF
TRBV10-3	TRBD2	once	15	TRBJ2-7	TGTGCCATCAGCCTACTAGCGGGGAGCTCCTACGAGCAGTACTTC	CAISLLAGSSYEQYF
TRBV3-1/TRBV3-2	-	-	15	TRBJ2-2	TGTGCCAGCAGCCATGGGGGGACGAACACCGGGGAGCTGTTTTTT	CASSHGGTNTGELFF
TRBV20-1	TRBD2	-	14	TRBJ2-1	TGCAGTGCTAATGACGGGGGGGCGTGGAATGAGCAGTTCTTC	CSANDGGAWNEQFF
TRBV30	-	-	17	TRBJ1-5	TGTGCCTGGAGTGTAAAGACTTACTCGGGTAGCAATCAGCCCCAGCATTTT	CAWSVKTYSGSNQPQHF
TRBV4-1	TRBD1	-	13	TRBJ1-2	TGCGCCAGCAGCGACAGGGTTGACTATGGCTACACCTTC	CASSDRVDYGYTF
TRBV13	-	-	12	TRBJ1-1	TGTGCCAGCAGCCTAACGCCCAGGGAAGCTTTCTTT	CASSLTPREAFF
TRBV5-1	TRBD1	-	15	TRBJ1-6	TGCGCCAGCAGCCAAGGACAGGGATATAATTCACCCCTCCACTTT	CASSQGQGYNSPLHF
TRBV3-1/TRBV3-2	TRBD2	few	14	TRBJ2-2	TGTGCCAGCATGAACGGGGGGGCCGGCGGGGAGCTGTTTTTT	CASMNGGAGGELFF
TRBV6-5	TRBD1	-	12	TRBJ1-2	TGTGCCAGCAGCCCAGGGGGCACTGGCTACACCTTC	CASSPGGTGYTF
TRBV30	-	-	13	TRBJ1-2	TGTGCCTGGAGCTCGGGAAAGGGTCGTGGCTACACCTTC	CAWSSGKGRGYTF
TRBV12-5	-	few	14	TRBJ1-5	TGTGCTAGTGGTTTGACCGGGGACAATCAGCCCCAGCATTTT	CASGLTGDNQPQHF
TRBV7-9	-	-	15	TRBJ2-5	TGTGCCAGCAGCTTAGTAGGACGGACTCAAGAGACCCAGTACTTC	CASSLVGRTQETQYF
TRBV7-9	-	once	14	TRBJ1-4	TGTGCCAGCAGCCCGGGCGGGTATAATGAAAAACTGTTTTTT	CASSPGGYNEKLFF
TRBV19	-	-	15	TRBJ1-5	TGTGCCAGTAGTTCTCTCGGGGAGGGGAATCAGCCCCAGCATTTT	CASSSLGEGNQPQHF
TRBV3-1/TRBV3-2	TRBD1	-	18	TRBJ1-6	TGTGCCAGCAGCCAAGCCCTGACAGGGGGCGCGTTTGGATCACCCCTCCACTTT	CASSQALTGGAFGSPLHF
TRBV11-2	-	-	13	TRBJ1-4	TGTGCCAGCAGCTTCCCAGCGGAAGAAAAACTGTTTTTT	CASSFPAEEKLFF
TRBV12-3/TRBV12-4	-	-	12	TRBJ2-7	TGTGCCAGCAGTTTGGTCAGGTACGAGCAGTACTTC	CASSLVRYEQYF